This passage covers 21 T cell receptor beta chains from one sample sequenced in a study of CD8 T cells in ankylosing spondylitis. From the 5' RACE reads, TCRdb called clonotypes with MiXCR, one entry per CDR3 protein. The sample records some 250,000 distinct CDR3 sequences, around 25% being singletons. The sample was blood, either unsorted or a sorted T cell fraction (not recorded which). The receptors were gathered from a male donor with ankylosing spondylitis or in good health (not recorded which).

The V gene is TRBV12-3 or TRBV12-4, the J gene TRBJ1-1; D not resolved. This CDR3 has 12 amino acids. V was pared by 5 bases and J by 11 bases, with 15 bases between. The CDR3 DNA reads as TGTGCCAGCAGTCCGCCCGGGAAGGAGGCTTTCTTT. Protein product: CASSPPGKEAFF.

The table lists this clonotype with many counts. This sequence joins TRBV5-1 and TRBJ1-6; tentatively, D is TRBD1 (6 bases). This CDR3 comprises 16 residues. V shed 1 base and J shed 5 bases, with 13 bases lying between them. CDR1 is SGHRS and CDR2 is YFSETQ in the germline V gene. The CDR3 nucleotides are TGCGCCAGCAGCTTGTCCCGGGGGCGAAATAATTCACCCCTCCACTTT. Amino acid sequence: CASSLSRGRNNSPLHF.

Many counts were recorded for this clonotype. The CDR3 loop reads CSVGEGTYQETQYF. CDR3 DNA sequence: TGCAGCGTTGGTGAGGGCACATATCAAGAGACCCAGTACTTC. The rearrangement uses TRBV29-1 and TRBJ2-5; the D gene is possibly TRBD2 (5 bases). CDR3 length equals 14 residues. V was clipped by 4 bases and J by 2 bases, with 14 bases between them. The germline V gene encodes CDR1 SQVTM and CDR2 ANQGSEA.

This clonotype was counted at least ten times. V usage is TRBV12-3 or TRBV12-4 and J usage is TRBJ1-5; no firm D call. V dropped 6 bases and J dropped 0 bases, with 12 bases sitting between them. CDR3 length equals 15 residues. The CDR3 reads CASRAREVSNQPQHF. CDR3 coding DNA: TGTGCCAGCAGAGCCCGGGAGGTTAGCAATCAGCCCCAGCATTTT.

Points on this clonotype: The junction does not match germline at one end; this may be a read error. J is TRBJ1-1 and V is TRBV6-6, with D possibly being TRBD1 (5 bases). The CDR3 sequence is 11 residues long. The germline CDR1 and CDR2 sequences are MNHNY and SVGAGI (reference sequence). CDR3 in amino acids: CASRRGDEASF. DNA of the CDR3: TGTGCCAGCCGACGGGGGGATGAAGCTTCCTTT.

This rearrangement joins TRBV29-1 to TRBJ2-5; D is possibly TRBD1 (6 bases). V was cut by 4 bases and J by 1 base, with 13 bases left in between. The length of the CDR3 is 14 residues. In germline, CDR1 is SQVTM, CDR2 ANQGSEA. CDR3 region: CSVGSGHFQETQYF. CDR3 DNA sequence: TGCAGCGTTGGATCGGGACACTTCCAAGAGACCCAGTACTTC.

This clonotype was observed a handful of times. The chain links TRBV30 to TRBJ1-2; D unclear. V lost 2 bases, J lost 1 base, and 11 bases lay in between. CDR1 and CDR2 from the germline V gene are GTSNPN and SVGIG (reference sequence). The CDR3 has 14 residues. The CDR3 nucleotides are TGTGCCTGGAGTAGTTTACCACTTAACTATGGCTACACCTTC. It specifies CAWSSLPLNYGYTF.

This clonotype was detected a few times. The CDR3 is CASTRLGLAGSTDTQYF. The CDR3 DNA reads as TGTGCCAGCACCCGACTCGGGTTAGCGGGGAGCACAGATACGCAGTATTTT. The chain links TRBV12-3 or TRBV12-4 to TRBJ2-3, with TRBD2 matching 8 bases. Trimming took 7 bases from V and 0 from J; bases not matched to a gene: 12. The CDR3 is 17 amino acids.

This rearrangement joins TRBV11-3 to TRBJ2-1; TRBD1 agrees at 7 bases. The CDR3 loop spans 14 amino acids. Germline CDR1 reads SGHNT; CDR2 reads YENEEA. With V trimmed by 5 bases and J by 7 bases, 8 bases remained unmatched. The CDR3 DNA is TGTGCCAGCAGCCTAGGGGACAGCCAAAATGAGCAGTTCTTC. Its protein is CASSLGDSQNEQFF.

This rearrangement joins TRBV12-3 or TRBV12-4 to TRBJ1-5; D call uncertain. This CDR3 region has 13 residues. V lost 5 bases and J lost 4, with 9 bases in between. The CDR3 nucleotides are TGTGCCAGCAGTCCATCCCAAAATCAGCCCCAGCATTTT. Amino acids: CASSPSQNQPQHF.

The chain is built from TRBV20-1 and TRBJ2-5; tentatively, D is TRBD2 (5 bases). Trimming stripped 3 bases from V and 13 bases from J, with 15 bases between. CDR1 and CDR2 from the germline V gene are DFQATT and SNEGSKA (reference sequence). The CDR3 length is 11 residues. The CDR3 loop is CSASIGSSGYF. The CDR3 nucleotides are TGCAGTGCTAGTATCGGGTCAAGCGGGTACTTC.

The chain employs TRBV7-9 and TRBJ1-2; TRBD1 matches at 7 bases. Germline V CDR1 and CDR2: SEHNR, FQNEAQ (reference sequence). V lost 1 base, J lost 10 bases, and 9 bases stayed unmatched. The CDR3 sequence is 14 residues long. In DNA, the CDR3 is TGTGCCAGCAGCTTAGAGGGGGCCCTTAATGCCTACACCTTC. Its translation is CASSLEGALNAYTF.

This clonotype was found many times. This chain links TRBV5-1 with TRBJ2-3; possibly TRBD2 for D (7 bases). The V gene lost 4 bases and the J gene lost 3 bases, with 15 bases spanning the gap. This CDR3 has 15 amino acids. Germline V lookup: CDR1 SGHRS, CDR2 YFSETQ. The CDR3 bases are TGCGCCAGCAGCCGGGACGGGGGGCGGACAGATACGCAGTATTTT. Amino acid sequence: CASSRDGGRTDTQYF.

This clonotype turned up a few times. The rearrangement joins TRBV18 to TRBJ2-1; D is uncertain. V lost 8 bases and J lost 10, with 18 bases in between. The CDR3 is 13 residues long. Looked up from germline, CDR1 is KGHSH and CDR2 is LQKENI. The CDR3 sequence is CASQPNPSGEQFF. DNA of the CDR3: TGTGCCAGCCAACCCAACCCTTCAGGCGAGCAGTTCTTC.

The rearrangement uses TRBV12-3 or TRBV12-4 and TRBJ2-1; D is ambiguous. The V and J ends lost 4 bases and 6 bases respectively, with 10 bases between them. This CDR3 contains 13 residues. The chain's CDR3 is CASSSRPLNEQFF. The CDR3 DNA sequence: TGTGCCAGCAGTTCCCGGCCCCTCAATGAGCAGTTCTTC.

The chain is built from TRBV19 and TRBJ1-5; no clear D gene. Germline CDR1 reads LNHDA; CDR2 reads SQIVND (reference sequence). V lost 7 bases and J lost 0, with 7 bases in between. There are 13 residues in the CDR3. The CDR3 loop is CASTTYSNQPQHF. The CDR3, as DNA: TGTGCCAGTACCACATATAGCAATCAGCCCCAGCATTTT.

In its sample, this clonotype was seen many times. The V and J genes are TRBV6-5 and TRBJ2-5, with D possibly being TRBD1 (6 bases). The V gene lost 4 bases and the J gene lost 4 bases, with 16 bases spanning the gap. Germline CDR1 reads MNHEY; CDR2 reads SVGAGI. There are 15 residues in the CDR3. CDR3 region: CASSSGQRNLETQYF. CDR3 bases: TGTGCCAGCAGTTCCGGACAGAGAAACTTAGAGACCCAGTACTTC.

V and J are TRBV2 and TRBJ2-7, with D unresolved. Germline-derived CDR1 and CDR2 are SNHLY and FYNNEI. Trimming cost V 0 bases and J 8 bases, with 8 bases left between them. The CDR3 extends over 12 amino acids. CDR3 nucleotide sequence: TGTGCCAGCAGTGAAGCGGAGCCTAAGCAGTACTTC. Protein: CASSEAEPKQYF. Full variable domain (outside the CDR3, taken from reference TRBV2 and TRBJ2-7): EPEVTQTPSHQVTQMGQEVILRCVPISNHLYFYWYRQILGQKVEFLVSFYNNEISEKSEIFDDQFSVERPDGSNFTLKIRSTKLEDSAMYFCASSEAEPKQYFGPGTRLTVT.

This clonotype was seen at least ten times. The V call is TRBV14, the J call TRBJ2-3; 11 bases agree with TRBD2. Trimming removed 1 base from V and 4 bases from J; junction bases left unmatched: 10. CDR1 is SGHDN, CDR2 FVKESK, per germline. The CDR3 length is 18 residues. For the CDR3, the DNA is TGTGCCAGCAGCCAAGTAGCGGGGGGGCCTATGGTCCCAGATACGCAGTATTTT. It specifies CASSQVAGGPMVPDTQYF.

This clonotype was observed at least ten times. The V call is TRBV20-1, the J call TRBJ2-6, with D perhaps matching TRBD1 (6 bases). Deletions cut 6 bases from V and 2 bases from J, with 8 bases between. The CDR3 sequence is 13 residues long. Germline CDR1 is DFQATT and CDR2 is SNEGSKA (reference sequence). In DNA form, the CDR3 reads TGCAGTGCCAGGGGTCCTGGGGCCAACGTCCTGACTTTC. Protein sequence: CSARGPGANVLTF.

Details on this clonotype: This may be a read error, as it is one base from a much larger clone. The chain recombines TRBV6-6 with TRBJ2-7, with D perhaps TRBD1 (6 bases). Germline V gene data show CDR1 as MNHNY and CDR2 as SVGAGI (reference sequence). There are 13 residues in the CDR3. CDR3 residues: CTSTNVQGHEQYF. The CDR3 DNA follows: TGTACCAGCACTAATGTACAGGGCCACGAGCAGTACTTC.